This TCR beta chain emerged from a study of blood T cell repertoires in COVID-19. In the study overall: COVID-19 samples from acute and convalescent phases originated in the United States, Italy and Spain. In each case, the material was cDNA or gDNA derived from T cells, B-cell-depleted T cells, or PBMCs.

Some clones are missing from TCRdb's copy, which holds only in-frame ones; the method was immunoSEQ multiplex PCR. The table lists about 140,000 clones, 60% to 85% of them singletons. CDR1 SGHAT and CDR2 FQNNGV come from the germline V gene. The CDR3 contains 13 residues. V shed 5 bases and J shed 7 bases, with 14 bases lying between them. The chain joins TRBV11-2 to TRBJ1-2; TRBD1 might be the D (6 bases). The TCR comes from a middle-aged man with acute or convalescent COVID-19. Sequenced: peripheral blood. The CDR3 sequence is CASSVTRGLGYTF. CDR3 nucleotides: TGTGCCAGCAGCGTAACCAGGGGTCTTGGCTACACCTTC.